A selection of T cell receptor beta chains follows, all from one sample in a study of beta chain features in type 1 diabetes. Assay: immunoSEQ multiplex PCR; the TCRdb copy retains only in-frame clones and omits some. This sample has hundreds of thousands of clones; around an eighth occur once, and the top ten carry less than 0.025%. The sequenced material came from naive CD4+ T cells from blood. The source of these receptors is a man in his late teens or twenties with type 1 diabetes. The CDR3 runs from the conserved cysteine through the conserved F or W. D genes are given only for firm matches. The listing skips clone size in some rows; elsewhere it reads once, few, many or a size class.

size	V	J	D	CDR3	DNA
few	TRBV19	TRBJ2-5	TRBD1	CASSGTGQETQYF	TGTGCCAGTAGTGGGACAGGCCAAGAGACCCAGTACTTC
NA	TRBV9	TRBJ2-5	NA	CASSVTGQETQYF	TGTGCCAGCAGCGTAACTGGCCAAGAGACCCAGTACTTC
NA	TRBV29-1	TRBJ1-1	NA	CSVFDGDTEAFF	TGCAGCGTTTTCGACGGGGACACTGAAGCTTTCTTT
few	TRBV25-1	TRBJ1-2	TRBD1	CASSEEGQGVGGYTF	TGTGCCAGCAGTGAGGAGGGACAGGGGGTAGGGGGCTACACCTTC
few	TRBV6-5	TRBJ2-1	NA	CASSRTYNEQFF	TGTGCCAGCAGCAGAACCTACAATGAGCAGTTCTTC
few	TRBV11-1	TRBJ1-5	NA	CASSLGYGRPQHF	TGTGCCAGCAGCTTGGGATACGGGAGGCCCCAGCATTTT
NA	TRBV5-1	TRBJ2-3	TRBD2	CASSLEGGQSDTQYF	TGCGCCAGCAGCTTGGAGGGAGGGCAGTCAGATACGCAGTATTTT
NA	TRBV4-1	TRBJ2-5	TRBD1	CASSPLGTGQETQYF	TGCGCCAGCAGCCCCCTCGGGACAGGTCAAGAGACCCAGTACTTC
NA	TRBV28	TRBJ1-3	NA	CASSLNGLVSGNTIYF	TGTGCCAGCAGTTTGAACGGACTCGTATCTGGAAACACCATATATTTT
few	TRBV10-3	TRBJ2-3	NA	CAISGQGSGSTDTQYF	TGTGCCATCAGTGGTCAAGGGAGCGGAAGCACAGATACGCAGTATTTT
few	TRBV4-1	TRBJ2-5	NA	CASSQGGGFGQETQYF	TGCGCCAGCAGCCAAGGAGGGGGGTTTGGACAAGAGACCCAGTACTTC
NA	TRBV7-2	TRBJ1-3	NA	CASSLVLNGLNTIYF	TGTGCCAGCAGCTTAGTTCTTAACGGTCTAAACACCATATATTTT
NA	TRBV6-6	TRBJ2-7	NA	CASSYSELYEQYF	TGTGCCAGCAGTTACTCGGAACTTTACGAGCAGTACTTC
NA	TRBV2	TRBJ2-7	TRBD1	CASNLEGQWTARSYEQYF	TGTGCCAGCAACCTAGAGGGACAGTGGACCGCCCGCTCCTACGAGCAGTACTTC
NA	TRBV28	TRBJ2-7	TRBD2	CASSGLASEQYF	TGTGCCTCCTCGGGACTAGCATCCGAGCAGTACTTC
few	TRBV7-2	TRBJ2-1	NA	CASRAYEQFF	TGTGCCAGCAGGGCCTATGAGCAGTTCTTC
NA	TRBV27	TRBJ1-3	NA	CASSPSPGPGNTIYF	TGTGCCAGCAGTCCTTCGCCGGGGCCTGGAAACACCATATATTTT
few	TRBV29-1	TRBJ1-4	NA	CSVDTVEEKLFF	TGCAGCGTTGATACTGTCGAAGAAAAACTGTTTTTT
few	TRBV29-1	TRBJ2-3	NA	CSVASGATTDTQYF	TGCAGCGTTGCGTCGGGGGCCACCACAGATACGCAGTATTTT
NA	TRBV7-9	TRBJ2-7	NA	CASSAPGYEQYF	TGTGCCAGCAGCGCCCCGGGCTACGAGCAGTACTTC
few	TRBV5-1	TRBJ2-7	TRBD2	CASSLVAGPSYEQYF	TGCGCCAGCAGCTTGGTAGCGGGGCCCTCCTACGAGCAGTACTTC
NA	TRBV7-9	TRBJ1-1	NA	CASSLGWAEAFF	TGTGCCAGCAGCTTAGGTTGGGCTGAAGCTTTCTTT
NA	TRBV30	TRBJ2-5	TRBD1	CASRTGETQYF	TGTGCCTCCCGGACAGGAGAGACCCAGTACTTC
few	TRBV30	TRBJ1-2	NA	CAYGLGYTF	TGTGCCTACGGCCTTGGCTACACCTTC
NA	TRBV10-1	TRBJ1-5	TRBD1	CASNPGQGSRNQPQHF	TGCGCCAGCAACCCGGGACAGGGATCGAGGAATCAGCCCCAGCATTTT
few	TRBV5-1	TRBJ2-7	TRBD1	CASSVGTGTEQYF	TGCGCCAGCAGCGTCGGGACAGGGACCGAGCAGTACTTC
NA	TRBV18	TRBJ2-5	NA	CASSPMAISGETQYF	TGTGCCAGCTCACCAATGGCTATCTCAGGGGAGACCCAGTACTTC
NA	TRBV5-6	TRBJ2-5	TRBD2	CASSAGLAGGRETQYF	TGTGCCAGCAGCGCAGGACTAGCGGGGGGCAGAGAGACCCAGTACTTC
few	TRBV6-1	TRBJ2-1	TRBD1	CASSRGQGRHEQFF	TGTGCCAGCAGTAGGGGACAGGGAAGGCATGAGCAGTTCTTC
NA	TRBV29-1	TRBJ1-2	TRBD1	CSVEGLQGRANYGYTF	TGCAGCGTTGAAGGGTTACAGGGGAGAGCTAACTATGGCTACACCTTC
NA	TRBV7-2	TRBJ2-3	TRBD1	CASSHRTGGTDTQYF	TGTGCCAGCAGCCATAGGACAGGGGGCACAGATACGCAGTATTTT
NA	TRBV16	TRBJ1-6	TRBD1	CASSQSQQGNSPLHF	TGTGCCAGCAGCCAATCTCAACAGGGGAATTCACCCCTCCACTTT
NA	TRBV13	TRBJ2-2	NA	CASSDYSVNTGELFF	TGTGCCAGCAGCGACTACTCAGTGAACACCGGGGAGCTGTTTTTT
few	TRBV7-9	TRBJ1-1	NA	CAVGGEAFF	TGTGCAGTGGGGGGTGAAGCTTTCTTT
NA	TRBV5-4	TRBJ2-7	NA	CASSPMTVGTLEQYF	TGTGCCAGCAGCCCGATGACAGTGGGGACCCTCGAGCAGTACTTC
few	TRBV5-1	TRBJ2-5	NA	CASSLGARASQETQYF	TGCGCCAGCAGCTTGGGGGCCAGGGCCTCCCAAGAGACCCAGTACTTC